This TCR beta chain was documented in a study of shared T cell receptors in the human thymus. Clones were read by immunoSEQ multiplex PCR, and TCRdb kept only the in-frame ones, dropping some. The table records roughly 660,000 clones, 85% to 90% of them present only once. Trimming cost V 3 bases and J 7 bases; bases outside gene matches: 4. This CDR3 comprises 13 residues. Germline V lookup: CDR1 SEHNR, CDR2 FQNEAQ (reference sequence). Separately, the same data were catalogued under a study of human thymus T cells.

The material sequenced was thymocytes. The sequence was obtained from a boy in the first two years of life with a congenital heart defect. This chain uses TRBV7-9 with TRBJ1-2, with 8 bases aligning to TRBD1. The CDR3 DNA sequence: TGTGCCAGCAGCTTCAGGGGGCAGGGTGGCTACACCTTC. The encoded protein is CASSFRGQGGYTF. The entire variable domain, with the rest obtained from reference TRBV7-9 and TRBJ1-2, is as follows: DTGVSQNPRHKITKRGQNVTFRCDPISEHNRLYWYRQTLGQGPEFLTYFQNEAQLEKSRLLSDRFSAERPKGSFSTLEIQRTEQGDSAMYLCASSFRGQGGYTFGSGTRLTVV.